Presented here are 32 T cell receptor beta chains from one specimen sequenced in a study of blood T cell repertoires in COVID-19. This table comes from immunoSEQ multiplex PCR, and its TCRdb copy is limited to in-frame clones, with some not included. Here the sample spans about 80,000 clones, over 75% being singletons. Sequencing was performed on peripheral blood. The receptors here all came from a man of 80 years or more with acute or convalescent COVID-19.

The rearrangement uses TRBV27 and TRBJ2-7; TRBD1 matches at 8 bases. After removal of 6 bases from V and 3 bases from J, the junction contained 10 bases not matched to a gene. Germline V CDR1 and CDR2: MNHEY, SMNVEV (reference sequence). CDR3 length: 15 amino acids. In DNA, the CDR3 is TGTGCCAGCAGATCAACCGGGACAGGACACTACGAGCAGTACTTC. This gives the protein CASRSTGTGHYEQYF.

CDR3 in amino acids: CASSPGTANQPQHF. The CDR3 nucleotides read TGTGCCAGCTCACCAGGGACAGCTAATCAGCCCCAGCATTTT. The chain couples TRBV18 to TRBJ1-5, with 7 bases matching TRBD1. The CDR3 runs 14 residues. The germline gives CDR1 KGHSH, CDR2 LQKENI. The V and J ends lost 2 bases and 4 bases, in that order; junction bases with no gene match: 2.

CDR3 coding DNA: TGTGCCAGCAGTACCGGACAGAGCCTAAATGATGGCTACACCTTC. Encoded protein: CASSTGQSLNDGYTF. The chain carries TRBV28 and TRBJ1-2, with a weak D call TRBD1 (6 bases). Germline V gene lookup returns CDR1 MDHEN and CDR2 SYDVKM. V was pared by 5 bases and J by 6 bases, with 19 bases between. The CDR3 is made up of 15 amino acids.

The chain uses TRBV25-1 and TRBJ2-1; 7 nucleotides agree with TRBD1. The CDR3 runs 15 residues. With 0 bases clipped from V and 7 bases from J, the junction kept 6 bases outside the gene matches. In germline, CDR1 is MGHDK, CDR2 SYGVNS. The CDR3 region is CASSEYRGQGNEQFF. In DNA, the CDR3 is TGTGCCAGCAGTGAATATAGGGGGCAGGGGAATGAGCAGTTCTTC. Filled out from reference TRBV25-1 and TRBJ2-1, the complete variable domain reads EADIYQTPRYLVIGTGKKITLECSQTMGHDKMYWYQQDPGMELHLIHYSYGVNSTEKGDLSSESTVSRIRTEHFPLTLESARPSHTSQYLCASSEYRGQGNEQFFGPGTRLTVL.

This clone has more than one count but fewer than ten. The J gene is TRBJ1-5, the V gene TRBV9; the D gene is possibly TRBD1 (5 bases). Germline V gene data show CDR1 as SGDLS and CDR2 as YYNGEE. The ends were cut back, 0 bases at V and 6 bases at J, with 13 bases in the middle. The CDR3 loop spans 15 amino acids. DNA of the CDR3: TGTGCCAGCAGCGTAGGGCAGGGATTCGGTCAGCCCCAGCATTTT. This encodes CASSVGQGFGQPQHF.

The rearrangement uses TRBV2 and TRBJ2-2; D may be TRBD1 (5 bases). The V gene's germline CDR1 is SNHLY and CDR2 FYNNEI. V was clipped by 4 bases and J by 4 bases, with 13 bases between them. This CDR3 has 15 residues. The CDR3 spells CASSVGQFGTGELFF. The CDR3 DNA reads TGTGCCAGCAGTGTGGGGCAGTTCGGCACCGGGGAGCTGTTTTTT.

This chain uses TRBV18 with TRBJ2-4, with D unresolved. The CDR3 has 15 amino acids. Trimming took off 3 bases at V and 0 bases at J, with 9 bases between the two ends. The V gene's germline CDR1 is KGHSH and CDR2 LQKENI. DNA for the CDR3: TGTGCCAGCTCACCTGCCGAGCTAGCCAAAAACATTCAGTACTTC. This sequence encodes CASSPAELAKNIQYF.

This clone was observed a single time. The CDR3: CASSLAGGEDIQYF. Here the CDR3 DNA reads TGTGCCAGCAGCTTAGCAGGGGGCGAGGACATTCAGTACTTC. This sequence joins TRBV11-2 and TRBJ2-4, with TRBD1 matching over 8 bases. After removal of 1 base from V and 8 bases from J, the junction contained 4 bases not matched to a gene. The CDR3 is 14 amino acids. Germline V CDR1 and CDR2: SGHAT, FQNNGV.

V is TRBV5-1 and J is TRBJ2-5, with 8 bases aligning to TRBD2. This CDR3 contains 15 residues. Germline lookup yields CDR1 SGHRS and CDR2 YFSETQ. V was pared by 4 bases and J by 5 bases, with 10 bases of the junction left unmatched. The CDR3 sequence is CASSQGLVELETQYF. Here the CDR3 DNA reads TGCGCCAGCAGCCAGGGACTAGTAGAACTGGAGACCCAGTACTTC.

This chain joins TRBV6-1 and TRBJ1-2, with 8 bases identical to TRBD1. The germline V gene encodes CDR1 MNHNS and CDR2 SASEGT. J lost 1 base, V lost 3 bases, and 10 bases had no gene match. CDR3 length: 17 amino acids. In DNA form, the CDR3 reads TGTGCCAGCAGTGACCCCGGGACAGGCGGAAATAACTATGGCTACACCTTC. Encoded protein: CASSDPGTGGNNYGYTF.

The genes are TRBV18 and TRBJ2-7; 9 nucleotides line up with TRBD1. With 4 bases clipped from V and 6 bases from J, the junction kept 7 bases outside the gene matches. The length of the CDR3 is 14 residues. Per germline, CDR1 KGHSH and CDR2 LQKENI. CDR3 residues: CASSLDRGLGEQYF. The CDR3 nucleotides read TGTGCCAGCTCACTGGACAGGGGATTAGGCGAGCAGTACTTC.

In its sample, this clone was seen once. The rearrangement joins TRBV9 to TRBJ1-6; D is possibly TRBD1 (6 bases). The CDR3 is 15 residues long. Germline-derived CDR1 and CDR2 are SGDLS and YYNGEE. Trimming removed 3 bases at V and 7 bases at J, with 14 bases between. The CDR3 loop reads CASSEGQGQNSPLHF. Written as DNA, the CDR3 is TGTGCCAGCAGCGAGGGGCAGGGACAAAATTCACCCCTCCACTTT. Full variable domain (missing parts from reference TRBV9 and TRBJ1-6): DSGVTQTPKHLITATGQRVTLRCSPRSGDLSVYWYQQSLDQGLQFLIQYYNGEERAKGNILERFSAQQFPDLHSELNLSSLELGDSALYFCASSEGQGQNSPLHFGNGTRLTVT.

The CDR3 spells CASSRDSQGNTIYF. The DNA of the CDR3 is TGTGCCAGCAGCCGGGACAGTCAGGGAAACACCATATATTTT. This chain links TRBV7-9 with TRBJ1-3; the match to TRBD1 covers 7 bases. The CDR3 is made up of 14 amino acids. Germline values: CDR1 SEHNR, CDR2 FQNEAQ (reference sequence). V lost 5 bases, J lost 4 bases, and 5 bases stayed unmatched.

The chain combines TRBV30 with TRBJ1-5, with a possible D match to TRBD1 (6 bases). Germline lookup yields CDR1 GTSNPN and CDR2 SVGIG (reference sequence). V gave up 2 bases and J gave up 2 bases, with 7 bases separating them. CDR3 length: 13 residues. CDR3 in amino acids: CAWSPGGNQPQHF. The CDR3 nucleotides are TGTGCCTGGAGTCCAGGGGGCAATCAGCCCCAGCATTTT.

This clone was seen a single time. The CDR3 is CASSPRLSSSYNEQFF. The CDR3 DNA follows: TGTGCCAGCAGCCCTAGACTGTCTTCCTCCTACAATGAGCAGTTCTTC. The chain employs TRBV5-4 and TRBJ2-1; no firm D call. V was shortened by 4 bases and J by 0 bases, with 14 bases between the two germline ends. Per the germline V gene, CDR1 is SGHNT and CDR2 is YYREEE (reference sequence). The CDR3 is made up of 16 amino acids.

The V gene is TRBV5-1, the J gene TRBJ2-7; TRBD1 matches 7 bases. This CDR3 contains 17 residues. Germline V gene data show CDR1 as SGHRS and CDR2 as YFSETQ. V lost 0 bases to trimming and J lost 6 bases; unmatched junction nucleotides: 15. Here the CDR3 DNA reads TGCGCCAGCAGCTTGGGAAGCTCAGGGACAGTCCCGTTCGAGCAGTACTTC. Its protein product is CASSLGSSGTVPFEQYF.

In its sample, this clone was seen once. This rearrangement joins TRBV12-3 or TRBV12-4 to TRBJ1-5; D is perhaps TRBD1 (5 bases). This CDR3 contains 13 residues. Trimming pared 8 bases from V and 0 bases from J, leaving 8 bases between. The CDR3 nucleotides are TGTGCCAGCTGTGGGGCTAGCAATCAGCCCCAGCATTTT. Residues: CASCGASNQPQHF.

The gene calls are TRBV6-5 and TRBJ1-2; 9 nucleotides align to TRBD1. Germline V lookup: CDR1 MNHEY, CDR2 SVGAGI. The CDR3 covers 16 residues. V lost 0 bases, J lost 4 bases, and 6 bases stayed unmatched. CDR3 amino acids: CASSYSKRTGVYGYTF. In DNA form, the CDR3 reads TGTGCCAGCAGTTACTCGAAGAGGACAGGGGTCTATGGCTACACCTTC.

The chain is built from TRBV9 and TRBJ2-5; TRBD1 might be the D (6 bases). CDR1 and CDR2 from the germline V gene are SGDLS and YYNGEE. The CDR3 spans 14 residues. V was shortened by 6 bases and J by 2 bases, with 14 bases between the two germline ends. CDR3 coding DNA: TGTGCCAGCAATCGTCAGGGGATTCAAGAGACCCAGTACTTC. Amino acid sequence: CASNRQGIQETQYF.

The V call is TRBV7-2, the J call TRBJ2-4; 8 positions agree with TRBD1. This CDR3 contains 18 residues. Germline CDR1 is SGHTA and CDR2 is FQGNSA. V lost 4 bases to trimming and J lost 2 bases; unmatched junction nucleotides: 13. The CDR3 DNA sequence: TGTGCCAGCAGCTCCCACCCAGGGGCAGGGGGCTCCAAAAACATTCAGTACTTC. This translates into CASSSHPGAGGSKNIQYF.

This clone was counted a single time. This chain joins TRBV5-1 and TRBJ1-2; 8 bases fit TRBD1. CDR1 is SGHRS, CDR2 YFSETQ, per germline. This CDR3 region has 15 residues. J lost 0 bases, V lost 3 bases, and 4 bases had no gene match. DNA of the CDR3: TGCGCCAGCAGCTCGGACAGGGTGGCTAACTATGGCTACACCTTC. Protein sequence: CASSSDRVANYGYTF.

The chain uses TRBV2 and TRBJ2-5; D is undetermined. CDR3 size: 14 residues. The germline CDR1 and CDR2 sequences are SNHLY and FYNNEI. The V end was cut by 4 bases, the J end by 5 bases, with 14 bases between. CDR3 bases: TGTGCCAGCAGTGTCCGCGGCCCTCGTGAGACCCAGTACTTC. It codes for CASSVRGPRETQYF.

This chain uses TRBV6-5 with TRBJ1-1; D might be TRBD1 (5 bases). Trimming took 0 bases from V and 8 from J, leaving 10 bases between them. Per germline, CDR1 MNHEY and CDR2 SVGAGI. The CDR3 sequence is 13 residues long. CDR3 nucleotides: TGTGCCAGCAGTTACTCTAGGGGCCGGGAAGCTTTCTTT. Amino acid sequence: CASSYSRGREAFF.

CDR3 residues: CASSLPGYTGELFF. DNA of the CDR3: TGTGCCAGCAGCTTGCCAGGGTACACCGGGGAGCTGTTTTTT. V gene TRBV5-6 combines with J gene TRBJ2-2; TRBD1 might be the D (5 bases). The germline V gene encodes CDR1 SGHDT and CDR2 YYEEEE. Trimming left V 1 base short and J 3 bases short, with 7 bases between. CDR3 size: 14 residues.

The V call is TRBV18, the J call TRBJ1-6, with 7 bases lining up with TRBD1. V trimming: 6 bases; J trimming: 5 bases; junction bases outside the gene matches: 10. Looked up from germline, CDR1 is KGHSH and CDR2 is LQKENI. This CDR3 has 16 residues. The CDR3 bases are TGTGCCAGCTCGCCTCGCCCCAGGGGGGATAATTCACCCCTCCACTTT. It specifies CASSPRPRGDNSPLHF.

The genes are TRBV5-4 and TRBJ2-3; tentative D call: TRBD1 (6 bases). The germline V and J ends were trimmed by 4 bases and 4 bases, with 13 bases remaining between them. This CDR3 has 14 residues. Germline assignment: CDR1 SGHNT and CDR2 YYREEE (reference sequence). The CDR3: CASSGAGAADTQYF. The DNA of the CDR3 is TGTGCCAGCAGCGGGGCAGGGGCTGCAGATACGCAGTATTTT.

The V gene is TRBV25-1, the J gene TRBJ1-2; D is undetermined. V was clipped by 5 bases and J by 7 bases, with 17 bases between them. CDR1 MGHDK and CDR2 SYGVNS come from the germline V gene. This CDR3 is built from 14 residues. CDR3 nucleotide sequence: TGTGCCAGCAGTCCTGATTCGACTCTTGGTGGCTACACCTTC. Translating it yields CASSPDSTLGGYTF.

The V gene is TRBV2, the J gene TRBJ2-1; a possible D gene is TRBD2 (6 bases). Trimming took off 7 bases at V and 3 bases at J, with 16 bases between the two ends. The CDR3 is 15 amino acids. Germline CDR1 is SNHLY and CDR2 is FYNNEI. CDR3 amino acids: CASMREDGFYNEQFF. The DNA for the CDR3 is TGTGCCAGCATGAGGGAGGACGGGTTCTACAATGAGCAGTTCTTC.

This clone was detected once. The rearrangement uses TRBV27 and TRBJ2-5, with 9 bases fitting TRBD1. V was clipped by 8 bases and J by 4 bases; unmatched bases: 14. Germline CDR1 and CDR2: MNHEY and SMNVEV (reference sequence). The CDR3 covers 16 residues. The CDR3 sequence: CASRPGTGIAIETQYF. In DNA, the CDR3 is TGTGCCAGCCGTCCCGGGACAGGGATAGCGATAGAGACCCAGTACTTC.

This chain uses TRBV6-6 with TRBJ2-7; TRBD1 matches 7 bases. The CDR3 covers 19 residues. Germline-derived CDR1 and CDR2 are MNHNY and SVGAGI (reference sequence). The V gene end was trimmed by 5 bases and the J gene end by 1 base; junction bases not matched to a gene: 20. CDR3 nucleotide sequence: TGTGCCAGCAGTCCCTACTCGTTTCAGGGACGGGGACAGTCCTACGAGCAGTACTTC. This sequence encodes CASSPYSFQGRGQSYEQYF.

The V gene is TRBV3-1 (or the pseudogene TRBV3-2), the J gene TRBJ1-1; no reliable D call. The CDR3 has 19 amino acids. Deletions cut 2 bases from V and 5 bases from J, with 27 bases between. Looked up from germline, CDR1 is LGHDT and CDR2 is YNNKEL (reference sequence). The CDR3 loop is CASSQKKGTRCGVRTEAFF. The CDR3 coding sequence is TGTGCCAGCAGCCAAAAAAAAGGTACGCGGTGCGGGGTTAGGACTGAAGCTTTCTTT.

This chain links TRBV19 with TRBJ1-2, with D uncertain. The CDR3 extends over 12 amino acids. Trimming took off 7 bases at V and 5 bases at J, with 11 bases between the two ends. Germline assignment: CDR1 LNHDA and CDR2 SQIVND (reference sequence). The CDR3 region is CASTPERYGYTF. DNA of the CDR3: TGTGCCAGTACCCCAGAGCGTTATGGCTACACCTTC.